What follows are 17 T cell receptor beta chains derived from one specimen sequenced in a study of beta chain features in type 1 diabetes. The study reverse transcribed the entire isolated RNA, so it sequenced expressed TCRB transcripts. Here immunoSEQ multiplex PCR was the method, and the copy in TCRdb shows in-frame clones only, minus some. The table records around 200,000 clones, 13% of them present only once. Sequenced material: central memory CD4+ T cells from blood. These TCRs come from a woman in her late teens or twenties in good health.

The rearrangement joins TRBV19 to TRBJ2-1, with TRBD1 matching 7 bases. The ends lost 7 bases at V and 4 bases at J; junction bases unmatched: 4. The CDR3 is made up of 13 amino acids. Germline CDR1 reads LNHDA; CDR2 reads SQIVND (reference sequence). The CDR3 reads CASKIQGYNEQFF. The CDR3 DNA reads TGTGCCAGTAAGATACAGGGGTACAATGAGCAGTTCTTC.

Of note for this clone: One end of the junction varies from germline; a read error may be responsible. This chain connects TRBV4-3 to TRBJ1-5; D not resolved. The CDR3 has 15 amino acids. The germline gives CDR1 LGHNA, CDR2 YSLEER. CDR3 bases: TGCGCCAGCAGACAAGAGCTATGGAGCAATCAGCCCCAGCATTTT. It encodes CASRQELWSNQPQHF.

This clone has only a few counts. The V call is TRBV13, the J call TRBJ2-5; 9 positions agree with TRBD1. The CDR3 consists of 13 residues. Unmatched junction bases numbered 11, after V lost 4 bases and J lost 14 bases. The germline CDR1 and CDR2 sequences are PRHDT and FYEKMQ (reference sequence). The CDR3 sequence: CASSWGQGLGPYF. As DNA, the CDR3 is TGTGCCAGCAGCTGGGGACAGGGATTGGGGCCCTACTTC. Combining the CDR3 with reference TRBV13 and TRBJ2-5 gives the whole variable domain AAGVIQSPRHLIKEKRETATLKCYPIPRHDTVYWYQQGPGQDPQFLISFYEKMQSDKGSIPDRFSAQQFSDYHSELNMSSLELGDSALYFCASSWGQGLGPYFGPGTRLLVL.

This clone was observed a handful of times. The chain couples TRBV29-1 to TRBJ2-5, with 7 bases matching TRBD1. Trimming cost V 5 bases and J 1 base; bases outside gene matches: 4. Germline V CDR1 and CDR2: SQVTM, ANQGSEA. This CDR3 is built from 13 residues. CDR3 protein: CSVSRTGQETQYF. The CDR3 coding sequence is TGCAGCGTTTCCAGGACAGGCCAAGAGACCCAGTACTTC.

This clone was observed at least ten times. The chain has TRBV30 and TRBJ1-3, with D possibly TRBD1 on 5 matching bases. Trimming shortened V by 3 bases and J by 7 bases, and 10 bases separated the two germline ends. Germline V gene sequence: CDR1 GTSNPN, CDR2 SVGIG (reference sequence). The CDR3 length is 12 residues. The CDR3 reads CAWRDNGNTIYF. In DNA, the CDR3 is TGTGCCTGGAGGGACAATGGGAACACCATATATTTT.

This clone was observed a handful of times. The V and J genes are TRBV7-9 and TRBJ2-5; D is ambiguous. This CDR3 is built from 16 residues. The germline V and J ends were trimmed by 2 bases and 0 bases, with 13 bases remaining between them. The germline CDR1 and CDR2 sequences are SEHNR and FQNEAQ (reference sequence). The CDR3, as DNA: TGTGCCAGCAGCTTATCCCAACCTAACTACCAAGAGACCCAGTACTTC. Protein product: CASSLSQPNYQETQYF.

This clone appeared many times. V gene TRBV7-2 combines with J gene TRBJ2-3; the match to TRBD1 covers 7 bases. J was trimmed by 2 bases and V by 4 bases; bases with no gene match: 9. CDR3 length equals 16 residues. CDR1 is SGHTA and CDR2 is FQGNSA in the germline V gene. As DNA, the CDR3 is TGTGCCAGCAGCTCACAGGGGACAAGCAACACAGATACGCAGTATTTT. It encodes CASSSQGTSNTDTQYF.

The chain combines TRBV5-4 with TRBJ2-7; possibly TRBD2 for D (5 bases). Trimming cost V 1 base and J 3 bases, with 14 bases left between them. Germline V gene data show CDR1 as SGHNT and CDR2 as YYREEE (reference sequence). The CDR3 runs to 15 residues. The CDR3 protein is CASSLSDGGRYEQYF. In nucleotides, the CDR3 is TGTGCCAGCAGCTTGTCTGACGGCGGGCGCTACGAGCAGTACTTC.

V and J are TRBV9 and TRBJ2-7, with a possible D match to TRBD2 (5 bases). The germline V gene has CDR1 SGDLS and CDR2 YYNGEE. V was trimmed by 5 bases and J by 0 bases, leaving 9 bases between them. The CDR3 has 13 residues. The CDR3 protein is CASSRRDSYEQYF. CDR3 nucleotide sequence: TGTGCCAGCAGTCGCCGGGACTCCTACGAGCAGTACTTC. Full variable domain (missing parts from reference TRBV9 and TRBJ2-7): DSGVTQTPKHLITATGQRVTLRCSPRSGDLSVYWYQQSLDQGLQFLIQYYNGEERAKGNILERFSAQQFPDLHSELNLSSLELGDSALYFCASSRRDSYEQYFGPGTRLTVT.

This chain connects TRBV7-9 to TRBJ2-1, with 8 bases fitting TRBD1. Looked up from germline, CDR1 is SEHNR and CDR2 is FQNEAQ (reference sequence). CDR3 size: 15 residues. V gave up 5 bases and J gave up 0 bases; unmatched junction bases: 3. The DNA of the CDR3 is TGTGCCAGCAGCCCTACAGGGGGCTCCTACAATGAGCAGTTCTTC. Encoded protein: CASSPTGGSYNEQFF.

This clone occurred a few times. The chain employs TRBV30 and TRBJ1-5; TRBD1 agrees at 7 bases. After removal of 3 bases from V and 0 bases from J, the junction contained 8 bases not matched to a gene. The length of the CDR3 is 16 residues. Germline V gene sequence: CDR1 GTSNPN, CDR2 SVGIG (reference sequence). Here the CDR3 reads CAWSRQGTYSNQPQHF. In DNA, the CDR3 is TGTGCCTGGAGCCGACAGGGAACTTATAGCAATCAGCCCCAGCATTTT.

The CDR3 region has the DNA TGCGCCAGCAGCTTGGGAGGACAGGCTAACTATGGCTACACCTTC. Its translation: CASSLGGQANYGYTF. The chain is built from TRBV5-1 and TRBJ1-2; the match to TRBD1 covers 7 bases. Trimming took 0 bases from V and 0 from J; bases not matched to a gene: 2. The CDR3 spans 15 residues. Germline assignment: CDR1 SGHRS and CDR2 YFSETQ.

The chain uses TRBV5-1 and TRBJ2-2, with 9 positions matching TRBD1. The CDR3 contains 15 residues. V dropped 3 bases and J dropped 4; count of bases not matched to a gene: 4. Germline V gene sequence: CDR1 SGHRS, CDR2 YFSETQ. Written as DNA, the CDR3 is TGCGCCAGCAGCTCCCTGGGACAGGGCACCGGGGAGCTGTTTTTT. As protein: CASSSLGQGTGELFF.

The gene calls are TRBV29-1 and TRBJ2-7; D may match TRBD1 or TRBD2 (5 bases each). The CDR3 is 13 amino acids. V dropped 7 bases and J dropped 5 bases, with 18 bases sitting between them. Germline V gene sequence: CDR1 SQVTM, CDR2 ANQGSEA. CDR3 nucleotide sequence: TGCAGCGGTGAGGGTGGGCAAGGGGACGAGCAGTACTTC. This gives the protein CSGEGGQGDEQYF.

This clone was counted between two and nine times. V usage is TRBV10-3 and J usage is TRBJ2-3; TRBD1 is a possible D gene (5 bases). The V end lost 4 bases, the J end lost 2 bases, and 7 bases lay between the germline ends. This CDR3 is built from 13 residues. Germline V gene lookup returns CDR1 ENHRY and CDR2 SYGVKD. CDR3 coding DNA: TGTGCCATCAGTGTAGGGGACACAGATACGCAGTATTTT. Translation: CAISVGDTDTQYF.

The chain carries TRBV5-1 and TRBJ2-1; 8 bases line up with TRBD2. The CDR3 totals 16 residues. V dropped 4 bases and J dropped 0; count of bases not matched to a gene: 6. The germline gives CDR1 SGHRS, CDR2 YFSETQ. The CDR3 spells CASSPRTSHSYNEQFF. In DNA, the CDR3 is TGCGCCAGCAGCCCCCGGACTAGCCACTCCTACAATGAGCAGTTCTTC.

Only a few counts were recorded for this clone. The CDR3 loop reads CASSLGTTGANVLTF. Here the CDR3 DNA reads TGTGCCAGCTCACTAGGGACAACCGGGGCCAACGTCCTGACTTTC. The V and J genes are TRBV18 and TRBJ2-6; D is possibly TRBD1 (6 bases). Trimming took off 4 bases at V and 4 bases at J, with 11 bases between the two ends. This CDR3 region has 15 residues. The germline V gene encodes CDR1 KGHSH and CDR2 LQKENI.